Below are 2 T cell receptor beta chains sequenced from a single sample in a study of blood T cells in healthy people across ages. PCR was performed a second time for about 7 to 11 cycles using a sample-barcoded 5' primer and a J-beta primer mix. TCRdb re-called the 5' RACE reads through MiXCR, storing one row per CDR3 protein. The top ten hold about 38% of the sample, which has 700,000 to 900,000 distinct CDR3 sequences, about 55% seen once. The sample consisted of blood. These receptors originate from a man of 80 years or more in good health.

The V call is TRBV18, the J call TRBJ2-7, with a possible D match to TRBD1 (6 bases). The DNA end lines up better with TRBJ2-5; the J call may be wrong. Germline CDR1 KGHSH, CDR2 LQKENI. The CDR3 extends over 14 amino acids. The CDR3 protein is CASSPQQGWGTQYF. The CDR3 bases are TGTGCCAGCTCACCACAACAGGGATGGGGGACCCAGTACTTC.

V and J are TRBV13 and TRBJ1-2; 7 bases align to TRBD1. The germline V gene has CDR1 PRHDT and CDR2 FYEKMQ (reference sequence). The CDR3 is 14 amino acids. Germline trimming cut 5 bases from V and 3 bases from J; bases unmatched to any gene: 6. The CDR3 sequence is CASSGGTAYYGYTF. DNA for the CDR3: TGTGCCAGCAGCGGCGGGACAGCCTACTATGGCTACACCTTC.